This is a list of T cell receptor beta chains from one sample in a study of cytomegalovirus exposure and HLA in healthy donors. Method: immunoSEQ multiplex PCR; TCRdb's copy keeps in-frame clones and lacks some. The sample includes around 190,000 clones, 9.5% seen only once; the top ten take 1% to 1.5%. The sequencing input was PBMCs. The source is a woman aged 30 to 39 in good health and CMV-seropositive. Each CDR3 is given with its conserved first and last residue. The order of the fields is J gene, D gene, clone size, V gene, CDR3 protein, CDR3 DNA. A D gene is named only where the DNA matches it firmly. Part of the rows lack a size; the others show once, few, many or a class for expanded clones.

J gene: TRBJ2-7; D gene: TRBD1; clone size: few; V gene: TRBV6-6; CDR3 protein: CASTRQGNEQYF; CDR3 DNA: TGTGCCAGCACCCGACAGGGGAACGAGCAGTACTTC
J gene: TRBJ2-3; D gene: NA; clone size: few; V gene: TRBV5-6; CDR3 protein: CASSKLRTDTQYF; CDR3 DNA: TGTGCCAGCAGCAAACTCCGCACAGATACGCAGTATTTT
J gene: TRBJ2-5; D gene: NA; clone size: few; V gene: TRBV29-1; CDR3 protein: CSAWTGLSYETQYF; CDR3 DNA: TGCAGCGCCTGGACGGGACTGAGTTACGAGACCCAGTACTTC
J gene: TRBJ2-2; D gene: TRBD2; clone size: NA; V gene: TRBV5-1; CDR3 protein: CASSSEPPLLAAGTGELFF; CDR3 DNA: TGCGCCAGCAGCTCGGAGCCCCCCTTACTAGCGGCGGGCACCGGGGAGCTGTTTTTT
J gene: TRBJ2-3; D gene: NA; clone size: NA; V gene: TRBV5-1; CDR3 protein: CASSLRSPDTQYF; CDR3 DNA: TGCGCCAGCAGCTTGCGGAGCCCTGATACGCAGTATTTT
J gene: TRBJ2-7; D gene: NA; clone size: NA; V gene: TRBV6-6; CDR3 protein: CASSSRDRIISYEQYF; CDR3 DNA: TGTGCCAGCAGTTCCCGAGACAGGATTATATCCTACGAGCAGTACTTC
J gene: TRBJ2-7; D gene: NA; clone size: few; V gene: TRBV5-1; CDR3 protein: CASSLSGTRSYEQYF; CDR3 DNA: TGCGCCAGCAGCCTCTCCGGGACAAGGTCCTACGAGCAGTACTTC
J gene: TRBJ2-1; D gene: TRBD2; clone size: NA; V gene: TRBV5-1; CDR3 protein: CASSGGSERFNEQFF; CDR3 DNA: TGCGCCAGCAGCGGCGGGAGTGAAAGATTCAATGAGCAGTTCTTC
J gene: TRBJ2-1; D gene: NA; clone size: NA; V gene: TRBV10-3; CDR3 protein: CAISARVNEQFF; CDR3 DNA: TGTGCCATCAGTGCCAGGGTTAATGAGCAGTTCTTC
J gene: TRBJ1-1; D gene: NA; clone size: few; V gene: TRBV5-4; CDR3 protein: CASRGGKGNTEAFF; CDR3 DNA: TGTGCCAGCAGGGGGGGGAAGGGGAACACTGAAGCTTTCTTT
J gene: TRBJ1-2; D gene: TRBD1; clone size: NA; V gene: TRBV19; CDR3 protein: CASSTLGQGVSGYTF; CDR3 DNA: TGTGCCAGTAGTACCTTGGGACAGGGGGTGAGTGGCTACACCTTC
J gene: TRBJ2-2; D gene: NA; clone size: few; V gene: TRBV5-5; CDR3 protein: CASKSRGSGTGELFF; CDR3 DNA: TGTGCCAGCAAATCGAGGGGGTCCGGCACCGGGGAGCTGTTTTTT
J gene: TRBJ2-1; D gene: TRBD2; clone size: NA; V gene: TRBV18; CDR3 protein: CASSPTSGRAWEQFF; CDR3 DNA: TGTGCCAGCTCCCCGACTAGCGGGAGGGCCTGGGAGCAGTTCTTC
J gene: TRBJ2-7; D gene: NA; clone size: few; V gene: TRBV2; CDR3 protein: CAGRRERDSYEQYF; CDR3 DNA: TGTGCCGGACGGAGAGAGAGGGACTCCTACGAGCAGTACTTC
J gene: TRBJ2-3; D gene: TRBD2; clone size: few; V gene: TRBV19; CDR3 protein: CATEPSGRSTDTQYF; CDR3 DNA: TGTGCCACTGAACCTAGCGGGAGGTCGACAGATACGCAGTATTTT
J gene: TRBJ2-2; D gene: TRBD1; clone size: few; V gene: TRBV10-2; CDR3 protein: CASSEFFRGQAGELFF; CDR3 DNA: TGCGCCAGCAGTGAATTTTTCAGGGGGCAGGCCGGGGAGCTGTTTTTT
J gene: TRBJ1-5; D gene: NA; clone size: NA; V gene: TRBV30; CDR3 protein: CAWSTGGNQPQHF; CDR3 DNA: TGTGCCTGGAGTACGGGGGGCAATCAGCCCCAGCATTTT
J gene: TRBJ2-5; D gene: TRBD2; clone size: few; V gene: TRBV11-2; CDR3 protein: CASSHLAELETQYF; CDR3 DNA: TGTGCCAGCAGCCACCTAGCGGAACTAGAGACCCAGTACTTC
J gene: TRBJ1-5; D gene: NA; clone size: few; V gene: TRBV15; CDR3 protein: CATSRAGNQPQHF; CDR3 DNA: TGTGCCACCAGCAGGGCAGGCAATCAGCCCCAGCATTTT
J gene: TRBJ2-1; D gene: TRBD1; clone size: NA; V gene: TRBV7-2; CDR3 protein: CASSFDRENEQFF; CDR3 DNA: TGTGCCAGCAGCTTTGACAGGGAAAATGAGCAGTTCTTC
J gene: TRBJ1-2; D gene: NA; clone size: NA; V gene: TRBV2; CDR3 protein: CASSTGSRSNYGYTF; CDR3 DNA: TGTGCCAGCAGTACAGGGTCACGGTCTAACTATGGCTACACCTTC
J gene: TRBJ2-3; D gene: NA; clone size: few; V gene: TRBV15; CDR3 protein: CATSRAGLNTDTQYF; CDR3 DNA: TGTGCCACCAGCAGAGCGGGATTAAACACAGATACGCAGTATTTT
J gene: TRBJ1-1; D gene: NA; clone size: NA; V gene: TRBV9; CDR3 protein: CASTLSGGRTEAFF; CDR3 DNA: TGTGCCAGCACCCTGTCGGGGGGCCGGACTGAAGCTTTCTTT
J gene: TRBJ1-5; D gene: NA; clone size: NA; V gene: TRBV4-1; CDR3 protein: CASSQQGSNQPQHF; CDR3 DNA: TGCGCCAGCAGCCAACAGGGGTCAAATCAGCCCCAGCATTTT
J gene: TRBJ2-1; D gene: TRBD2; clone size: NA; V gene: TRBV7-2; CDR3 protein: CASSGLAGGLSEQFF; CDR3 DNA: TGTGCCAGCAGCGGACTAGCGGGAGGGCTCAGTGAGCAGTTCTTC
J gene: TRBJ1-4; D gene: TRBD1; clone size: NA; V gene: TRBV6-1; CDR3 protein: CASSRKGQGGEKLFF; CDR3 DNA: TGTGCCAGCAGTCGGAAGGGACAGGGCGGCGAAAAACTGTTTTTT
J gene: TRBJ2-2; D gene: NA; clone size: few; V gene: TRBV10-2; CDR3 protein: CASSEVDTGELFF; CDR3 DNA: TGCGCCAGCAGTGAGGTAGACACCGGGGAGCTGTTTTTT
J gene: TRBJ1-5; D gene: NA; clone size: NA; V gene: TRBV7-2; CDR3 protein: CASSLQANNQPQHF; CDR3 DNA: TGTGCCAGCAGCTTACAGGCTAATAATCAGCCCCAGCATTTT
J gene: TRBJ2-3; D gene: NA; clone size: few; V gene: TRBV9; CDR3 protein: CASSKAFSTDTQYF; CDR3 DNA: TGTGCCAGCAGCAAAGCGTTCTCCACAGATACGCAGTATTTT
J gene: TRBJ1-2; D gene: TRBD1; clone size: few; V gene: TRBV5-6; CDR3 protein: CASSLPFGGGDYGYTF; CDR3 DNA: TGTGCCAGCAGCCTTCCGTTCGGAGGGGGCGACTATGGCTACACCTTC
J gene: TRBJ1-1; D gene: NA; clone size: few; V gene: TRBV6-5; CDR3 protein: CASSTGSEAFF; CDR3 DNA: TGTGCCAGCAGTACCGGGTCCGAAGCTTTCTTT
J gene: TRBJ2-7; D gene: NA; clone size: NA; V gene: TRBV2; CDR3 protein: CASNLDRPYEQYF; CDR3 DNA: TGTGCCAGCAACCTGGACAGACCCTACGAGCAGTACTTC
J gene: TRBJ1-3; D gene: NA; clone size: NA; V gene: TRBV15; CDR3 protein: CATSSPGRASGNTIYF; CDR3 DNA: TGTGCCACCAGCTCGCCTGGGAGGGCCTCTGGAAACACCATATATTTT
J gene: TRBJ1-3; D gene: TRBD1; clone size: once; V gene: TRBV9; CDR3 protein: CASSERTGISSGNTIYF; CDR3 DNA: TGTGCCAGCAGCGAACGGACAGGAATAAGCTCTGGAAACACCATATATTTT
J gene: TRBJ2-5; D gene: TRBD1; clone size: few; V gene: TRBV5-1; CDR3 protein: CASSLTGAGETQYF; CDR3 DNA: TGCGCCAGCAGCTTGACAGGGGCCGGCGAGACCCAGTACTTC
J gene: TRBJ1-2; D gene: NA; clone size: NA; V gene: TRBV7-8; CDR3 protein: CASSLVGHNYGYTF; CDR3 DNA: TGTGCCAGCAGCTTAGTGGGACATAACTATGGCTACACCTTC
J gene: TRBJ2-2; D gene: NA; clone size: NA; V gene: TRBV18; CDR3 protein: CASSPTADTGELFF; CDR3 DNA: TGTGCCAGCTCCCCGACGGCGGACACCGGGGAGCTGTTTTTT
J gene: TRBJ2-5; D gene: TRBD1; clone size: NA; V gene: TRBV9; CDR3 protein: CASSPSGQGRNQYF; CDR3 DNA: TGTGCCAGCAGCCCCTCTGGACAGGGAAGGAACCAGTACTTC
J gene: TRBJ2-1; D gene: NA; clone size: NA; V gene: TRBV7-8; CDR3 protein: CASSYTRVPSYNEQFF; CDR3 DNA: TGTGCCAGCAGCTATACCAGGGTACCTTCCTACAATGAGCAGTTCTTC
J gene: TRBJ1-1; D gene: NA; clone size: few; V gene: TRBV10-1; CDR3 protein: CASSGSGQGNTEAFF; CDR3 DNA: TGCGCCAGCAGTGGATCAGGGCAGGGGAACACTGAAGCTTTCTTT
J gene: TRBJ1-2; D gene: TRBD1; clone size: NA; V gene: TRBV6-5; CDR3 protein: CASSYSRTGANYGYTF; CDR3 DNA: TGTGCCAGCAGTTACTCTAGGACAGGGGCTAACTATGGCTACACCTTC
J gene: TRBJ2-5; D gene: TRBD2; clone size: NA; V gene: TRBV5-1; CDR3 protein: CASSRTLAGGETQYF; CDR3 DNA: TGCGCCAGCAGCAGGACACTAGCGGGAGGAGAGACCCAGTACTTC
J gene: TRBJ1-5; D gene: NA; clone size: NA; V gene: TRBV19; CDR3 protein: CASSIGGGRDGNQPQHF; CDR3 DNA: TGTGCCAGTAGTATAGGCGGGGGGCGCGACGGCAATCAGCCCCAGCATTTT
J gene: TRBJ2-3; D gene: TRBD2; clone size: few; V gene: TRBV9; CDR3 protein: CASSVEAVAGTGTQYF; CDR3 DNA: TGTGCCAGCAGCGTAGAAGCAGTAGCGGGAACCGGTACGCAGTATTTT
J gene: TRBJ1-6; D gene: NA; clone size: NA; V gene: TRBV6-5; CDR3 protein: CASSFLQGWGLHF; CDR3 DNA: TGTGCCAGCAGTTTTCTGCAGGGGTGGGGCCTCCACTTT
J gene: TRBJ2-1; D gene: NA; clone size: many; V gene: TRBV2; CDR3 protein: CASRGTGTEQFF; CDR3 DNA: TGTGCCAGCAGGGGCACGGGAACTGAGCAGTTCTTC